These 29 T cell receptor beta chains were all obtained from the same sample, sequenced in a study of tumor-infiltrating lymphocytes in primary liver carcinoma. Priming with a constant-region primer yielded TCR beta cDNA from around 540 ng total RNA. Researchers made the TCR beta libraries by running three nested multiplex PCR rounds with slightly modified ARM-PCR. Forward primers for TRBV1-TRBV30 and a C-beta reverse primer served the first two PCR rounds, at around 9 cycles each. TCRdb independently ran MiXCR on the multiplex PCR reads; one entry per CDR3 protein. The profile shows about 35,000 distinct CDR3 sequences, roughly 70% of them singletons. Co-extracting RNA and DNA was done with roughly 18-32 mg of unsorted bulk tissue as input. The specimen sequenced was liver tumor tissue from sampling region 4. The sample's subset: tumor region T4, right-lateral pole. Every receptor here comes from a man aged 40-55 years with primary liver carcinoma and hepatitis B virus infection.

In its sample, this clonotype was seen once. It may be a read error: a sequence one base away is much more abundant. The chain links TRBV7-3 to TRBJ1-3, with D unclear. Germline V CDR1 and CDR2: SGHTA, FQGTGA. The CDR3 runs to 16 residues. In DNA form, the CDR3 reads TGTGCCAGCAGCTTAGGTTCGCCGGGCGCTGGAAACATCATATATTTT. Protein product: CASSLGSPGAGNIIYF.

This clonotype is deemed medium-sized. This rearrangement joins TRBV12-3 or TRBV12-4 to TRBJ2-1; 12 nucleotides align to TRBD2. The CDR3 has 15 residues. V gave up 4 bases and J gave up 8 bases; unmatched junction bases: 6. The CDR3 DNA reads as TGTGCCAGCAGTTCGACTAGCGGGAGCTCGTATGAGCAGTTCTTC. Encoded protein: CASSSTSGSSYEQFF.

A note on this clonotype: The junction and the germline gene differ at one end; a read error may be behind it. The chain recombines TRBV11-2 with TRBJ2-5; D might be TRBD1 or TRBD2, each matching 5 bases. The CDR3 runs to 15 residues. Germline loops: CDR1 SGHAT, CDR2 FQNNGV. The CDR3 region has the DNA TGTGCCAGCAGCTTAGGGGCTGGAGGACAAGAGACTCAGTACTTC. It translates to CASSLGAGGQETQYF.

Regarding this clonotype: The germline gene is not matched at one end of the junction; a read error may be the cause. J is TRBJ2-6 and V is TRBV28; D ambiguous. Germline-derived CDR1 and CDR2 are MDHEN and SYDVKM. The CDR3 loop spans 15 amino acids. The CDR3: CASRLFGSGANVLTF. The CDR3 region has the DNA TGTGCCAGCAGATTATTTGGGTCTGGGGCCAACGTCCTGACTTTC.

Many counts were recorded for this clonotype. This may be a read error: a much more frequent sequence differs by one nucleotide. The chain is built from TRBV10-2 and TRBJ2-5; 14 bases match TRBD2. The CDR3 is 17 amino acids. Losses at the gene ends were 3 bases for V and 2 bases for J; bases not matched to a gene: 5. Looked up from germline, CDR1 is WSHSY and CDR2 is SAAADI. CDR3 in amino acids: CASSDGLAGGGQETQYF. The CDR3 coding sequence is TGCGCCAGCAGTGATGGACTAGCGGGAGGAGGGCAAGAGACCCAGTACTTC.

As concerns this clonotype: As the CDR3 is not closed by the conserved phenylalanine or tryptophan, this likely results from a read error. V usage is TRBV6-5 and J usage is TRBJ2-3, with 8 bases aligning to TRBD2. CDR1 is MNHEY, CDR2 SVGAGI, per germline. With 7 bases clipped from V and 7 bases from J, the junction kept 13 bases outside the gene matches. This CDR3 is 15 amino acids long. Here the CDR3 reads CASNPGLAGTYTQYS. DNA for the CDR3: TGTGCCAGCAACCCAGGACTAGCAGGAACATATACGCAGTATTCT.

Turning to this clonotype: An end of the junction does not agree with germline; a read error may underlie this. The V and J genes are TRBV11-2 and TRBJ2-3, with 9 positions matching TRBD2. CDR3 length: 18 residues. Germline CDR1 SGHAT, CDR2 FQNNGV. The chain's CDR3 is CVSTEAPQRLAVTDMQYF. Written as DNA, the CDR3 is TGTGTCAGCACCGAGGCCCCACAGAGACTAGCGGTCACAGATATGCAGTATTTT.

In regard to this clonotype: This is likely a read error, given that the CDR3 carries no conserved phenylalanine or tryptophan at its end. The chain employs TRBV7-8 and TRBJ2-7; D is possibly TRBD2 (5 bases). This CDR3 is built from 13 residues. Germline V gene sequence: CDR1 SGHVS, CDR2 FQNEAQ. The CDR3 sequence is CASSLTLDYDQYS. The CDR3 region has the DNA TGTGCCAGCAGCTTGACACTCGACTACGATCAGTACTCC.

This clonotype was observed many times. An end of the junction differs from the germline gene, which may be a read error. V and J are TRBV29-1 and TRBJ1-5; D is uncertain. This CDR3 region has 13 residues. Germline V gene lookup returns CDR1 SQVTM and CDR2 ANQGSEA. This chain's CDR3 is CSVVGRINQPPHF. The CDR3 bases are TGCAGCGTTGTCGGACGGATCAATCAGCCCCCGCATTTT.

With regard to this clonotype: One base away lies a much larger clone, so this may be a sequencing read error. The CDR3 sequence: CVSSSYSHEQFF. In DNA, the CDR3 is TGTGTCAGCAGCTCATACAGTCATGAGCAATTCTTC. The chain carries TRBV7-6 and TRBJ2-1; D is uncertain. The CDR3 runs to 12 residues. The germline V gene encodes CDR1 SGHVS and CDR2 FNYEAQ.

Relative to its sample, this clonotype is medium-sized. The rearrangement uses TRBV10-3 and TRBJ2-5; the match to TRBD2 covers 9 bases. Germline V CDR1 and CDR2: ENHRY, SYGVKD. The V gene end was trimmed by 5 bases and the J gene end by 5 bases; junction bases not matched to a gene: 12. The CDR3 has 16 residues. The CDR3 coding sequence is TGTGCCATCAGTCCCGGGACTAGCTCCACTATTGAGACCCAGTACTTC. It encodes CAISPGTSSTIETQYF.

Details on this clonotype: A read error may produce the germline difference seen at one junction end. The V gene is TRBV9, the J gene TRBJ2-2, with D perhaps TRBD2 (5 bases). Germline V gene sequence: CDR1 SGDLS, CDR2 YYNGEE. The CDR3 has 14 residues. In DNA, the CDR3 is TGTGCCAGCATCGCTACGACCAACACCGGGGAGTTGTTTTTT. It yields the protein CASIATTNTGELFF. The variable domain in full, with the rest retrieved from reference TRBV9 and TRBJ2-2, is DSGVTQTPKHLITATGQRVTLRCSPRSGDLSVYWYQQSLDQGLQFLIQYYNGEERAKGNILERFSAQQFPDLHSELNLSSLELGDSALYFCASIATTNTGELFFGEGSRLTVL.

About this clonotype: Sequence at one end of the junction differs from germline and may be a read error. V is TRBV29-1 and J is TRBJ1-2, with D perhaps matching TRBD1 (6 bases). CDR3 length equals 9 residues. Germline V gene sequence: CDR1 SQVTM, CDR2 ANQGSEA. DNA of the CDR3: TGCAGCGGGGACAATGGCTACATCTTC. Its protein product is CSGDNGYIF.

This clonotype was observed at least ten times. The rearrangement links TRBV30 to TRBJ2-7, with a possible D match to TRBD2 (6 bases). The germline gives CDR1 GTSNPN, CDR2 SVGIG (reference sequence). CDR3 length: 13 amino acids. V gave up 2 bases and J gave up 0 bases, with 8 bases separating them. The CDR3 spells CAWSREDSYEQYF. The CDR3 region has the DNA TGTGCCTGGAGTAGGGAGGACTCCTACGAGCAGTACTTC.

Remarks on this clonotype: Compared with germline, one end of the junction differs, possibly owing to a read error. V is TRBV29-1 and J is TRBJ2-5; no clear D gene. This CDR3 has 13 residues. Germline CDR1 reads SQVTM; CDR2 reads ANQGSEA. In nucleotides, the CDR3 is TGCAGCGTTGAGGCCTCGGTACAAGGGACCCAGTACTTC. Its translation: CSVEASVQGTQYF.

Details on this clonotype: Because it lacks the conserved phenylalanine or tryptophan at the end, this CDR3 is likely a read error. This sequence joins TRBV28 and TRBJ2-7; D may correspond to TRBD1 or TRBD2 (7 bases each). The V and J ends lost 3 bases and 4 bases respectively, with 19 bases between them. In germline, CDR1 is MDHEN, CDR2 SYDVKM. The CDR3 totals 16 residues. The CDR3 region is CASSFRGSGKYYEQYL. CDR3 coding DNA: TGTGCCAGCAGTTTCAGGGGGAGCGGGAAATATTACGAGCAGTACCTC.

Comments on this clonotype: The CDR3 carries no conserved terminal phenylalanine or tryptophan, so it likely arises from a read error. The limits of the CDR3 on the DNA are not certain, so only TCRdb's listed CDR3 is given. This chain connects TRBV11-2 to TRBJ2-7. The CDR3 is 12 residues long, ends included. CDR1 and CDR2 from the germline V gene are SGHAT and FQNNGV. The CDR3 spells CASRSNSYEQCL.

This chain links TRBV9 with TRBJ1-1; D perhaps matches TRBD1 (6 bases). Trimming left V 4 bases short and J 0 bases short, with 19 bases between. Germline assignment: CDR1 SGDLS and CDR2 YYNGEE. CDR3 length: 17 residues. The CDR3 reads CASSPGRGKGVNTEAFF. The CDR3 region has the DNA TGTGCCAGCAGCCCAGGCAGGGGAAAGGGTGTGAACACTGAAGCTTTCTTT.

The rearrangement links TRBV4-1 to TRBJ2-3, with TRBD2 identical over 11 bases. The CDR3 has 18 residues. CDR1 is MGHRA, CDR2 YSYEKL, per germline. The V gene end was trimmed by 11 bases and the J gene end by 0 bases; junction bases not matched to a gene: 16. CDR3 amino acids: CAYSLRVTSGGSTDTQYF. CDR3 DNA sequence: TGCGCCTACAGTCTTCGGGTCACTAGCGGGGGAAGCACAGATACGCAGTATTTT.

Of note for this clonotype: Because the CDR3 is missing its conserved closing phenylalanine or tryptophan, this is likely a read error. The chain employs TRBV11-1 and TRBJ1-6, with D possibly matching TRBD1 (5 bases). The V end lost 9 bases, the J end lost 9 bases, and 15 bases lay between the germline ends. Germline loops: CDR1 SGHAT, CDR2 FQDESV (reference sequence). This CDR3 is built from 13 residues. The CDR3 is CARGRTLVSPLHI. For the CDR3, the DNA is TGTGCCAGGGGCCGGACACTGGTTTCACCCCTCCACATT.

Points on this clonotype: The CDR3 does not end in the conserved phenylalanine or tryptophan, so this is likely a read error. Because the CDR3's place on the DNA is in doubt, the DNA is left out and the CDR3 is given as listed by TCRdb. V gene TRBV4-2 combines with J gene TRBJ1-4. From its first to its last residue, the CDR3 has 13 amino acids. Looked up from germline, CDR1 is LGHNA and CDR2 is YNFKEQ. The CDR3 loop is CASSQPHREKPFL.

In regard to this clonotype: A junction boundary mismatches the germline segment, possibly from a read error. The genes are TRBV5-4 and TRBJ2-2; the D call may be TRBD1 or TRBD2 (5 bases each). The germline V gene encodes CDR1 SGHNT and CDR2 YYREEE (reference sequence). This CDR3 spans 14 amino acids. The chain's CDR3 is CASRPGTDTGELFF. DNA of the CDR3: TGTGCCAGCAGGCCAGGGACGGACACCGGGGAACTGTTTTTT.

This clonotype showed up just once. Mismatch with germline at one junction end may stem from a read error. The chain combines TRBV12-3 or TRBV12-4 with TRBJ2-2; TRBD2 aligns across 11 bases. The CDR3 sequence is 14 residues long. CDR3 amino acids: CANGLAGPTGELFF. For the CDR3, the DNA is TGTGCCAACGGACTAGCGGGCCCCACCGGAGAGCTGTTCTTT.

This sequence joins TRBV7-6 and TRBJ2-5, with D perhaps matching TRBD2 (5 bases). This CDR3 has 15 residues. Per the germline V gene, CDR1 is SGHVS and CDR2 is FNYEAQ. V lost 3 bases, J lost 5 bases, and 16 bases lay in between. The DNA of the CDR3 is TGTGCCAGCAGCTTGTTACTAGTGGGAGCCGAGACCCAGTACTTC. It yields the protein CASSLLLVGAETQYF.

With regard to this clonotype: Its ends do not fully match the called genes, so a read error is possible. This chain connects TRBV11-1 to TRBJ2-7, with D maybe TRBD2 (6 bases). CDR1 is SGHAT, CDR2 FQDESV, per germline (reference sequence). CDR3 length: 15 amino acids. The CDR3 DNA sequence: TGTACCAGCAGCTTAATGGGATCGGGAGATTACGAGCAGTACTTC. Its protein is CTSSLMGSGDYEQYF.

Remarks on this clonotype: At one of its ends the junction is not consistent with the germline gene, which may arise from a read error. The rearrangement joins TRBV11-2 to TRBJ2-2; D may match TRBD1 or TRBD2 (6 bases each). Germline lookup yields CDR1 SGHAT and CDR2 FQNNGV. The CDR3 has 15 residues. Written as DNA, the CDR3 is TGTGCCAACAGCCCCAGCCGGGGGACAACCGGGGAGCTGTTTTTT. This sequence encodes CANSPSRGTTGELFF.

Turning to this clonotype: The junction differs from germline at one of its ends, possibly a read error. The chain has TRBV4-3 and TRBJ1-2, with a weak D call TRBD1 (6 bases). This CDR3 is 16 amino acids long. The V gene's germline CDR1 is LGHNA and CDR2 YSLEER. CDR3 in amino acids: CASRQAGAGRNYDYTF. The DNA of the CDR3 is TGCGCCAGCAGACAGGCAGGGGCAGGGAGGAACTATGACTACACTTTC.

With respect to this clonotype: The junction and the germline gene differ at one end; a read error may be behind it. V is TRBV5-6 and J is TRBJ2-4; maybe TRBD2 (6 bases). Germline V lookup: CDR1 SGHDT, CDR2 YYEEEE. This CDR3 has 12 amino acids. This CDR3 reads CASRWSSGPQYF. CDR3 DNA: TGTGCCAGCAGATGGTCGAGCGGGCCTCAGTACTTT.

With regard to this clonotype: At one end the junction does not follow the germline gene, possibly because of a read error. The genes are TRBV29-1 and TRBJ2-1; D call uncertain. Germline CDR1 is SQVTM and CDR2 is ANQGSEA. This CDR3 region has 15 residues. The CDR3: CSVVLFRANTNKQFF. The CDR3 DNA reads as TGCAGCGTTGTTCTTTTTAGGGCCAATACCAATAAGCAGTTCTTC.